This T cell receptor (beta chain) came from a study of CD8 T cells in Susac syndrome (dated by TCRdb to about 2019). Some background on the complete study: The study used repertoire sequencing to test whether antigen drove CD8+ T cell activation and differentiation in Susac syndrome. Study-wide findings and limitations: The number of individuals in the TCR sequencing and HLA analysis was acknowledged as relatively small.

CDR1 and CDR2 are drawn from the germline V gene (reference sequence): GTSNPN, SVGIG. The V and J ends are trimmed by 5 bases and 2 bases, leaving 16 bases between them. The CDR3 starts with the cysteine, ends with the phenylalanine, and has 14 residues. The entry retains the CDR3 DNA only, 42 bases that are in frame from base 1. Peripheral blood CD8+ and CD4+ T cells from healthy donors, Susac syndrome patients and multiple sclerosis patients were profiled by high-throughput TCR beta sequencing. Multiple sclerosis controls were treatment-naive patients with stable or active relapsing-remitting disease fulfilling revised McDonald criteria. CD8+ TEMRA cells were enriched by FACS, while bulk CD8+ and CD4+ T cells were purified by magnetic negative isolation. Blood was drawn into EDTA tubes, processed within 24 hours, and PBMCs were isolated by density gradient centrifugation. PBMCs intended for TCR sequencing were cryopreserved in liquid nitrogen and thawed later in a water bath at 37 degrees C. Purity of sorted or isolated CD4+, CD8+ and CD8+ TEMRA cells was at least 90%.

RNA was extracted using the RNeasy kit, and roughly 0.5 to 1 ug of the RNA was reverse transcribed with random hexamers. The immunoSEQ multiplex PCR assay, covering 54 Vbeta and 13 Jbeta segments, was used to amplify TCR beta CDR3 regions. PCR amplification bias was corrected by using a synthetic template baseline for primer optimization and computational correction. The published analysis was carried out like this. Reads were assigned to V, D and J genes according to IMGT and analyzed in immunoSEQ Analyzer, with only productive sequences retained. Clonality was computed as one minus Shannon entropy normalized by log2 of the number of productive unique sequences. Public and private clones were assessed among the 100 most prevalent clones of each patient and control. Susac-specific clones were defined as absent from healthy and MS cohorts, 1052 published viral clones and other ImmuneACCESS disease sequences. The public sequencing data were trimmed at Q25 with fastp and processed into clonotypes with MiXCR by TCRdb, which kept only in-frame beta chains. CDR3 protein duplicates are merged, each entry listing the most common genes and DNA. TCRdb's processing, not the authors' own work, is the source of the V and J calls. A total of 150,000 to 200,000 distinct CDR3 sequences appear in this sample, 95% of them only once. The ten largest clones represent 0.093% of the sample.

Worth noting for this clonotype: Its antigen is currently not known. No much larger clone is present one base from it, and per-base qualities are unavailable.

Material for sequencing was CD4+ T cells from PBMCs. This chain joins TRBV30 to TRBJ2-7, and TRBD2 may be the D gene, going by 7 matching bases. This receptor was identified in a human donor with multiple sclerosis. The sequenced DNA: TGTGCCTGGGACTTTGGGGGGGGCCCCTACGAGCAGTACTTC. Translation gives CAWDFGGGPYEQYF.